This is a list of T cell receptor beta chains from one sample in a study of Graves' ophthalmopathy and Graves' hyperthyroidism. TCRdb called the multiplex PCR reads again in MiXCR, with one record for every CDR3 protein. In the table there are hundreds of thousands of distinct CDR3 sequences, about two fifths of which are singletons. Sequencing was done on a sample of peripheral blood. The receptors stem from an adult man with Graves' ophthalmopathy. Each CDR3 is given with its conserved first and last residue. Fields, in order: clone size, V gene, J gene, D gene, CDR3 protein, CDR3 DNA. The D gene is left open where the match is weak. Not all rows give a size; the values are once, few, many and, for expanded clones, a class.

clone size: NA; V gene: TRBV7-2; J gene: TRBJ1-1; D gene: NA; CDR3 protein: CASSLIVLGGSPEAFF; CDR3 DNA: TGTGCCAGCAGCTTAATTGTCTTGGGAGGGAGTCCTGAAGCTTTCTTT
clone size: few; V gene: TRBV7-3; J gene: TRBJ2-6; D gene: TRBD1; CDR3 protein: CASSKQGSPASGANVLTF; CDR3 DNA: TGTGCCAGCAGCAAACAGGGGTCCCCTGCCTCTGGGGCCAACGTCCTGACTTTC
clone size: NA; V gene: TRBV14; J gene: TRBJ2-7; D gene: TRBD1; CDR3 protein: CASSHSTGANEEQYF; CDR3 DNA: TGTGCCAGCAGCCACTCCACAGGGGCTAACGAGGAGCAGTACTTC
clone size: few; V gene: TRBV9; J gene: TRBJ1-2; D gene: NA; CDR3 protein: CASSGLHGYTF; CDR3 DNA: TGTGCCAGCAGCGGCCTCCATGGCTACACCTTC
clone size: NA; V gene: TRBV11-3; J gene: TRBJ2-2; D gene: NA; CDR3 protein: CASSPQDRSNTGELFF; CDR3 DNA: TGTGCCAGCAGCCCTCAGGACAGATCGAACACCGGGGAGCTGTTTTTT
clone size: NA; V gene: TRBV10-3; J gene: TRBJ1-3; D gene: NA; CDR3 protein: CAISLGGGNSGNTIYF; CDR3 DNA: TGTGCCATCAGTCTGGGGGGCGGAAACTCTGGAAACACCATATATTTT
clone size: many; V gene: TRBV19; J gene: TRBJ2-5; D gene: NA; CDR3 protein: CASSIAGQRQGWETQYF; CDR3 DNA: TGTGCCAGTAGTATTGCGGGGCAACGACAGGGTTGGGAGACCCAGTACTTC
clone size: few; V gene: TRBV10-3; J gene: TRBJ2-3; D gene: TRBD2; CDR3 protein: CAISVLLGLAGSTDTQYF; CDR3 DNA: TGTGCCATCAGTGTGCTACTCGGACTAGCGGGGAGCACAGATACGCAGTATTTT
clone size: many; V gene: TRBV29-1; J gene: TRBJ1-1; D gene: NA; CDR3 protein: CSVEGRGGVNTEAFF; CDR3 DNA: TGCAGCGTTGAAGGGCGCGGGGGCGTGAACACTGAAGCTTTCTTT
clone size: NA; V gene: TRBV7-3; J gene: TRBJ2-7; D gene: TRBD1; CDR3 protein: CASSQVGDSTSNEQYF; CDR3 DNA: TGTGCCAGCAGCCAAGTTGGGGACAGTACCTCCAACGAGCAGTACTTC